Following are 15 T cell receptor beta chains from one sample sequenced in a study of technical replicates of blood from a few donors. Assay used: immunoSEQ multiplex PCR; TCRdb lists only in-frame clones, some missing. The data hold 95,000 to 100,000 clones, with 96% observed a single time. The source material was T cells isolated from PBMCs. These receptors originate from a human donor in good health.

The genes are TRBV5-1 and TRBJ2-5; 12 nucleotides match TRBD2. The CDR3 covers 15 residues. V shed 4 bases and J 5 bases; nucleotides not matched to a gene: 6. Germline CDR1 reads SGHRS; CDR2 reads YFSETQ. The chain's CDR3 is CASSLMTSGGETQYF. The CDR3 DNA reads TGCGCCAGCAGCCTGATGACTAGCGGGGGCGAGACCCAGTACTTC.

With regard to this clone: Germline and junction disagree at one end, which may indicate a read error. CDR3 coding DNA: TGTGCCGCCAGCGCTGGCAGGGATAGCACCTACAATGAGCAGTTCTTC. Translation: CAASAGRDSTYNEQFF. This chain links TRBV15 with TRBJ2-1; D possibly corresponds to TRBD1 (5 bases). The germline V gene has CDR1 LNHNV and CDR2 YYDKDF (reference sequence). This CDR3 region has 16 residues.

The chain is built from TRBV9 and TRBJ2-2; 13 bases are shared with TRBD2. V gave up 1 base and J gave up 6 bases; unmatched junction bases: 3. Germline loops: CDR1 SGDLS, CDR2 YYNGEE. There are 16 residues in the CDR3. CDR3 bases: TGTGCCAGCAGCGTAAGGACTAGCGGGGGCTCCGGGGAGCTGTTTTTT. This codes for CASSVRTSGGSGELFF.

This clone showed up just once. Its ends do not fully match the called genes, so a read error is possible. The J gene is TRBJ1-3, the V gene TRBV7-9, with a possible D match to TRBD1 (5 bases). Germline assignment: CDR1 SEHNR and CDR2 FQNEAQ (reference sequence). The CDR3 is 16 residues long. CDR3 nucleotides: TGTGCCAGCAGCAAAAGCAGCAGGGACTCTGAAAACACCATATATTTT. Translation: CASSKSSRDSENTIYF.

This chain joins TRBV7-2 and TRBJ2-1, with 7 positions matching TRBD2. This CDR3 contains 16 residues. The germline CDR1 and CDR2 sequences are SGHTA and FQGNSA. V was pared by 4 bases and J by 3 bases, with 9 bases of the junction left unmatched. The CDR3 is CASSSPGLRNYNEQFF. As DNA, the CDR3 is TGTGCCAGCAGCTCCCCGGGACTAAGAAACTACAATGAGCAGTTCTTC.

The gene calls are TRBV29-1 and TRBJ2-1; 14 nucleotides line up with TRBD2. J was trimmed by 4 bases and V by 6 bases; bases with no gene match: 14. This CDR3 region has 18 residues. The germline gives CDR1 SQVTM, CDR2 ANQGSEA. The CDR3 coding sequence is TGCAGCGTCAATGCAGTGACTAGCGGGAGGGCCGTATACAATGAGCAGTTCTTC. Its protein product is CSVNAVTSGRAVYNEQFF.

V gene TRBV28 combines with J gene TRBJ1-2; D is perhaps TRBD1 (6 bases). Trimming shortened V by 6 bases and J by 3 bases, and 14 bases separated the two germline ends. Germline V CDR1 and CDR2: MDHEN, SYDVKM. The CDR3 extends over 14 amino acids. The CDR3 DNA follows: TGTGCCAGCAGCCAACTCACAGGGTACTATGGCTACACCTTC. Protein sequence: CASSQLTGYYGYTF.

The gene calls are TRBV2 and TRBJ2-1, with D tentatively TRBD2 (6 bases). Trimming pared 5 bases from V and 7 bases from J, leaving 18 bases between. Germline loops: CDR1 SNHLY, CDR2 FYNNEI. This CDR3 is 15 amino acids long. CDR3 in amino acids: CASSPGEFLLNEQFF. In nucleotides, the CDR3 is TGTGCCAGCAGTCCGGGGGAATTTTTATTAAATGAGCAGTTCTTC.

V and J are TRBV5-4 and TRBJ2-7, with 7 bases aligning to TRBD2. V lost 2 bases and J lost 2; bases outside the gene matches: 10. Germline CDR1 and CDR2: SGHNT and YYREEE (reference sequence). The CDR3 is 16 amino acids. This CDR3 reads CASSFSEGLAAYEQYF. CDR3 bases: TGTGCCAGCAGCTTTTCCGAAGGGCTAGCGGCCTACGAGCAGTACTTC.

The rearrangement uses TRBV6-4 and TRBJ1-1, with 10 bases lining up with TRBD1. V shed 0 bases and J 0 bases; nucleotides not matched to a gene: 7. The germline CDR1 and CDR2 sequences are MRHNA and SNTAGT. This CDR3 is built from 18 residues. The CDR3 here is CASSDSKTGGGMNTEAFF. The CDR3 coding sequence is TGTGCCAGCAGTGACTCGAAGACAGGGGGCGGGATGAACACTGAAGCTTTCTTT.

CDR3 protein: CAWSVGWTGTNTEAFF. As DNA, the CDR3 is TGTGCCTGGAGTGTAGGGTGGACAGGGACGAACACTGAAGCTTTCTTT. The chain carries TRBV30 and TRBJ1-1, with 8 positions matching TRBD1. The CDR3 is 16 residues long. The J segment lost 1 base and the V segment lost 0 bases, leaving 7 bases of the junction unmatched. Germline V gene lookup returns CDR1 GTSNPN and CDR2 SVGIG (reference sequence).

The rearrangement links TRBV29-1 to TRBJ2-2; tentatively, D is TRBD1 (5 bases). The germline V and J ends were trimmed by 4 bases and 6 bases, with 9 bases remaining between them. Germline values: CDR1 SQVTM, CDR2 ANQGSEA. The CDR3 spans 12 residues. CDR3: CSVATGPGELFF. Here the CDR3 DNA reads TGCAGCGTTGCCACAGGACCCGGGGAGCTGTTTTTT.

The chain links TRBV9 to TRBJ1-4; the match to TRBD1 covers 8 bases. The V and J ends lost 4 bases and 2 bases, in that order; junction bases with no gene match: 10. The CDR3 extends over 17 amino acids. Germline CDR1 is SGDLS and CDR2 is YYNGEE. The CDR3 DNA follows: TGTGCCAGCAGCCCCGGCGGCAGGGGGCTGACTAATGAAAAACTGTTTTTT. Its protein product is CASSPGGRGLTNEKLFF.

The rearrangement joins TRBV2 to TRBJ1-2, with TRBD1 identical over 7 bases. CDR3 length: 13 residues. Germline values: CDR1 SNHLY, CDR2 FYNNEI. Unmatched junction bases numbered 10, after V lost 7 bases and J lost 8 bases. Written as DNA, the CDR3 is TGTGCCAGCACTTCATTACCGGGACAGGGCTACACCTTC. This sequence encodes CASTSLPGQGYTF.

The V and J genes are TRBV6-5 and TRBJ1-2; 7 bases align to TRBD1. Germline V lookup: CDR1 MNHEY, CDR2 SVGAGI. The CDR3 covers 12 residues. The V segment lost 6 bases and the J segment 8 bases; nucleotides outside the gene matches: 6. Here the CDR3 reads CASRLTGAGYTF. CDR3 coding DNA: TGTGCCAGCAGGCTAACAGGGGCAGGCTACACCTTC.